Below, 18 T cell receptor beta chains from the same sample are listed, as sequenced in a study of CD8 T cells in Susac syndrome (dated by TCRdb to the late 2010s). Receptors were amplified or captured by the immunoSEQ multiplex PCR assay. RNA was extracted using the RNeasy kit, and roughly 0.45 to 1 microgram was reverse transcribed with random hexamers. TCRdb's own reprocessing of the public reads used fastp at Q25 and MiXCR and kept productive beta chains. CDR3 protein sequences are deduplicated, and each keeps its most common genes and DNA. The sample profile shows some 150,000 distinct CDR3 sequences; 95% to 96% of them were found once. The ten largest account for approximately 0.15% of the sample. Sequencing input: CD8+ T cells from PBMCs. These receptors all come from a human donor with multiple sclerosis.

This clonotype was seen a single time. The DNA of the CDR3 is TGTGCCAGCAGCCAAACCACAGGGCCCGGGAGAGATACGCAGTATTTT. It is translated as CASSQTTGPGRDTQYF. J is TRBJ2-3 and V is TRBV3-1; TRBD1 or TRBD2 may be the D gene (6 bases each). The V and J ends lost 2 bases and 5 bases respectively, with 17 bases between them. The CDR3 contains 16 residues. Per germline, CDR1 LGHDT and CDR2 YNNKEL (reference sequence).

This rearrangement joins TRBV27 to TRBJ2-7, with 7 positions matching TRBD1. The germline V gene encodes CDR1 MNHEY and CDR2 SMNVEV (reference sequence). V was pared by 5 bases and J by 5 bases, with 6 bases of the junction left unmatched. This CDR3 spans 13 amino acids. The CDR3 reads CASSRQGPHEQYF. CDR3 DNA sequence: TGTGCCAGCAGTCGACAGGGTCCCCACGAGCAGTACTTC.

The CDR3 DNA reads as TGTGCCAGCACGCGCAGGCCGGAGACCCAGTACTTC. Its translation is CASTRRPETQYF. This chain links TRBV6-5 with TRBJ2-5, with D unresolved. The V and J ends lost 7 bases and 5 bases respectively, with 11 bases between them. The length of the CDR3 is 12 residues. Germline lookup yields CDR1 MNHEY and CDR2 SVGAGI.

V usage is TRBV2 and J usage is TRBJ2-5; 8 positions agree with TRBD1. J gave up 4 bases and V 3 bases, and 4 bases lay outside the gene matches. From germline, CDR1 is SNHLY and CDR2 FYNNEI. This CDR3 is 14 amino acids long. The CDR3 reads CASSDRGRRETQYF. The DNA for the CDR3 is TGTGCCAGCAGTGACAGGGGGCGTCGAGAGACCCAGTACTTC.

The J gene is TRBJ1-1, the V gene TRBV27; 7 bases line up with TRBD1. With V trimmed by 5 bases and J by 1 base, 4 bases remained unmatched. Per the germline V gene, CDR1 is MNHEY and CDR2 is SMNVEV (reference sequence). The CDR3 contains 14 residues. CDR3: CASSLTGANTEAFF. CDR3 sequence (DNA): TGTGCCAGCAGTCTCACAGGGGCGAACACTGAAGCTTTCTTT.

This chain links TRBV6-5 with TRBJ2-7; 9 nucleotides line up with TRBD1. Germline CDR1 MNHEY, CDR2 SVGAGI. The CDR3 is made up of 14 amino acids. The V and J ends lost 6 bases and 1 base, in that order; junction bases with no gene match: 4. CDR3 loop: CASSAGQGSYEQYV. The DNA for the CDR3 is TGTGCCAGCAGCGCGGGACAGGGTTCCTACGAGCAGTACGTC.

V gene TRBV20-1 combines with J gene TRBJ2-7; TRBD2 matches at 7 bases. J lost 0 bases, V lost 6 bases, and 5 bases had no gene match. Per the germline V gene, CDR1 is DFQATT and CDR2 is SNEGSKA (reference sequence). The CDR3 contains 13 residues. The CDR3 spells CSASREGSYEQYF. CDR3 bases: TGCAGTGCCTCCAGGGAGGGCTCCTACGAGCAGTACTTC.

The chain uses TRBV6-5 and TRBJ2-7; a weak D match, TRBD1 (6 bases). Germline CDR1 reads MNHEY; CDR2 reads SVGAGI. Trimming took 5 bases from V and 7 from J, leaving 12 bases between them. The CDR3 extends over 12 amino acids. The CDR3 loop reads CASSPTGFEQYF. DNA of the CDR3: TGTGCCAGCAGTCCTACAGGGTTTGAGCAGTACTTC.

The gene calls are TRBV7-2 and TRBJ2-1; 7 positions agree with TRBD1. The CDR3 is 19 amino acids. Trimming removed 5 bases from V and 0 bases from J; junction bases left unmatched: 16. The V gene's germline CDR1 is SGHTA and CDR2 FQGNSA. The CDR3 DNA sequence: TGTGCCAGCAGCGCCGGTTTAATAGGGGGCGCCTACTCCTACAATGAGCAGTTCTTC. It codes for CASSAGLIGGAYSYNEQFF.

V and J are TRBV15 and TRBJ2-7; no reliable D call. V lost 0 bases and J lost 2, with 5 bases in between. Germline V gene sequence: CDR1 LNHNV, CDR2 YYDKDF (reference sequence). The CDR3 extends over 13 amino acids. The CDR3 protein is CATSRDLPYEQYF. The DNA of the CDR3 is TGTGCCACCAGCAGAGATTTGCCCTACGAGCAGTACTTC.

This chain joins TRBV30 and TRBJ2-3; no definite D call. Germline V gene lookup returns CDR1 GTSNPN and CDR2 SVGIG (reference sequence). V gave up 4 bases and J gave up 5 bases, with 4 bases separating them. This CDR3 is 10 amino acids long. In DNA form, the CDR3 reads TGTGCCTGGAATCAAGATACGCAGTATTTT. Translating it yields CAWNQDTQYF.

The rearrangement joins TRBV19 to TRBJ1-1; D call uncertain. Per the germline V gene, CDR1 is LNHDA and CDR2 is SQIVND (reference sequence). Trimming removed 4 bases from V and 0 bases from J, with 3 bases in between. This CDR3 is built from 12 residues. The CDR3 coding sequence is TGTGCCAGTAGTACGGTGAACACTGAAGCTTTCTTT. Residues: CASSTVNTEAFF.

Written as DNA, the CDR3 is TGTGCCTGGACAGGGGGCTACGAGCAGTACTTC. It codes for CAWTGGYEQYF. The V call is TRBV30, the J call TRBJ2-7, with 7 bases fitting TRBD1. V lost 4 bases, J lost 3 bases, and 0 bases stayed unmatched. Germline V gene data show CDR1 as GTSNPN and CDR2 as SVGIG (reference sequence). CDR3 size: 11 residues.

This rearrangement joins TRBV7-3 to TRBJ2-3; TRBD1 is a possible D gene (6 bases). Trimming removed 2 bases from V and 2 bases from J, with 11 bases in between. This CDR3 contains 15 residues. Looked up from germline, CDR1 is SGHTA and CDR2 is FQGTGA. This CDR3 is CASSLWGLHTDTQYF. Written as DNA, the CDR3 is TGTGCCAGCAGCTTATGGGGGCTCCACACAGATACGCAGTATTTT. Full variable domain (rest looked up from reference TRBV7-3 and TRBJ2-3): GAGVSQTPSNKVTEKGKYVELRCDPISGHTALYWYRQSLGQGPEFLIYFQGTGAADDSGLPNDRFFAVRPEGSVSTLKIQRTERGDSAVYLCASSLWGLHTDTQYFGPGTRLTVL.

This chain links TRBV6-4 with TRBJ2-2, with D maybe TRBD1 (6 bases). The germline gives CDR1 MRHNA, CDR2 SNTAGT. This CDR3 is built from 12 residues. The ends were cut back, 7 bases at V and 4 bases at J, with 7 bases in the middle. For the CDR3, the DNA is TGTGCCAGCATGGGGGCCACCGGGGAGCTGTTTTTT. The encoded protein is CASMGATGELFF.

The rearrangement uses TRBV30 and TRBJ2-5; possible D gene TRBD2, 5 bases. The CDR3 length is 13 residues. Looked up from germline, CDR1 is GTSNPN and CDR2 is SVGIG (reference sequence). The V end lost 0 bases, the J end lost 4 bases, and 9 bases lay between the germline ends. The CDR3 protein is CAWSVSGRETQYF. The CDR3, as DNA: TGTGCCTGGAGTGTATCGGGGAGAGAGACCCAGTACTTC.

This chain uses TRBV30 with TRBJ2-3, with D unresolved. The CDR3 spans 16 residues. Germline V CDR1 and CDR2: GTSNPN, SVGIG (reference sequence). V was cut by 0 bases and J by 3 bases, with 16 bases left in between. CDR3 nucleotides: TGTGCCTGGAGTGTAAGTCTCTCTCGTCGTACAGATACGCAGTATTTT. This encodes CAWSVSLSRRTDTQYF.

V gene TRBV7-9 combines with J gene TRBJ2-5; D may be TRBD2 (6 bases). V lost 4 bases and J lost 5, with 14 bases in between. This CDR3 has 14 amino acids. In germline, CDR1 is SEHNR, CDR2 FQNEAQ (reference sequence). The CDR3 region has the DNA TGTGCCAGCAGCTCTAGCGCGTTGGAGGAGACCCAGTACTTC. Translation: CASSSSALEETQYF.